What follows is one T cell receptor (beta chain) and its context. Its specificity is not known. Germline loops: CDR1 SGHKS, CDR2 YYEKEE (reference sequence). The J segment lost 3 bases and the V segment lost 6 bases, leaving 7 bases of the junction unmatched. The CDR3 length is 14 residues. This entry is derived from a study of early T cells in non-severe SARS-CoV-2 infection. Study outcomes and limitations: Matching with VDJdb favored anti-spike CD8 responses (missing private and CD4 specificities).

One entry per CDR3 protein, called by TCRdb with MiXCR from the 5' RACE reads. This sample carries tens of thousands of distinct CDR3 sequences, roughly 6.2% of them seen once, and the ten largest clones take about 8%. The sequence derives from an adult who was a healthcare worker with PCR-confirmed SARS-CoV-2 infection or an uninfected control (not recorded which). Specimen: whole blood, collected at baseline. The rearrangement links TRBV5-5 to TRBJ1-2; 8 bases are shared with TRBD1. CDR3 sequence: CASTRDRTDYGYTF. The CDR3 DNA is TGTGCCAGCACCCGGGACAGGACGGACTATGGCTACACCTTC.